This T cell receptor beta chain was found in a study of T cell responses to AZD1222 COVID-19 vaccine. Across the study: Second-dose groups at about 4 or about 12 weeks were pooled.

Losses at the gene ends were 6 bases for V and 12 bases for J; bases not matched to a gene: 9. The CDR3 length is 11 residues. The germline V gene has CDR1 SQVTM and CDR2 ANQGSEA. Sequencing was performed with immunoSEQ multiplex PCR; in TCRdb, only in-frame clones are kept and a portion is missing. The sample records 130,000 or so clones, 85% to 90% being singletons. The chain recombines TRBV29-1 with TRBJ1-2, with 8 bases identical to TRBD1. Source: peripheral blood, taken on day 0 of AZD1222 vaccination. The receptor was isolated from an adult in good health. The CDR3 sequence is CSVGTGLSHTF. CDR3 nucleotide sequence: TGCAGCGTGGGGACAGGCCTTAGCCACACCTTC.